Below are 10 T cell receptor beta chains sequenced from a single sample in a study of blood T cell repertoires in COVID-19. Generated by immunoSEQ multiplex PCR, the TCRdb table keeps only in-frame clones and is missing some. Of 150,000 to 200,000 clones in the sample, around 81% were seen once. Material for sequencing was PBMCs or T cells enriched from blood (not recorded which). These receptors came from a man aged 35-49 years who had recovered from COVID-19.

CDR3 in DNA: TGTGCCAGCAGGTTCGCGGGCTATCGCGGCACCGGGGAGCTGTTTTTT. Translated, it gives CASRFAGYRGTGELFF. This sequence joins TRBV5-6 and TRBJ2-2, with D tentatively TRBD2 (5 bases). The length of the CDR3 is 16 residues. Trimming removed 5 bases at V and 4 bases at J, with 18 bases between. Per the germline V gene, CDR1 is SGHDT and CDR2 is YYEEEE.

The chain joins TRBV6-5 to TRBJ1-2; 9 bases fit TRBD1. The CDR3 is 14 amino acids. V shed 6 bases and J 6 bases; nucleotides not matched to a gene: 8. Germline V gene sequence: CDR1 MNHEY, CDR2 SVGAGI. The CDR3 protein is CASRKGQGGHGYTF. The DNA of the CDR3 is TGTGCCAGCAGAAAGGGACAGGGAGGACATGGCTACACCTTC.

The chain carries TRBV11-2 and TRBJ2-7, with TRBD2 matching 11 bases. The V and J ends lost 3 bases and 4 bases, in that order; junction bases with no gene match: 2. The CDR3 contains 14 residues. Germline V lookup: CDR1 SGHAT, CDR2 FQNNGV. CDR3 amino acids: CASSFSGGAYEQYV. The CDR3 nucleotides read TGTGCCAGCAGCTTTAGCGGGGGGGCATACGAGCAGTACGTC.

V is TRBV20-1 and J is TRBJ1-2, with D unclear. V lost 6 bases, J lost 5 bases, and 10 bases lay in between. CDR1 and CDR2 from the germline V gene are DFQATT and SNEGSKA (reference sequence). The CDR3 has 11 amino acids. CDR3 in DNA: TGCAGTGCACGGGAGCTTTATGGCTACACCTTC. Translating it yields CSARELYGYTF.

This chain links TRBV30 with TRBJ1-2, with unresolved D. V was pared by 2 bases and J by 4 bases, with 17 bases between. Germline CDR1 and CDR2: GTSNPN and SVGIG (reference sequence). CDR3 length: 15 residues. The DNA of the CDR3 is TGTGCCTGGAGTCCTACCCGGTCCTCGGGCTATGGCTACACCTTC. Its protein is CAWSPTRSSGYGYTF.

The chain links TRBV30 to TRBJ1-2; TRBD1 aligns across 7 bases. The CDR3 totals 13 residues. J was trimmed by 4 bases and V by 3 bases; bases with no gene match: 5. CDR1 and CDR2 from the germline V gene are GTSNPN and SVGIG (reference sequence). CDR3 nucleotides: TGTGCCTGGAGCTCGGGACAGCCCTATGGCTACACCTTC. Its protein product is CAWSSGQPYGYTF.

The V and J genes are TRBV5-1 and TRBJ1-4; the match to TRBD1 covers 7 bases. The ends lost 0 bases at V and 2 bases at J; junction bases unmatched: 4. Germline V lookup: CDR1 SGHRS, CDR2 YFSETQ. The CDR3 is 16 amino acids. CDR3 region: CASSLATTGTNEKLFF. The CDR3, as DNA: TGCGCCAGCAGCTTGGCGACGACAGGGACTAATGAAAAACTGTTTTTT.

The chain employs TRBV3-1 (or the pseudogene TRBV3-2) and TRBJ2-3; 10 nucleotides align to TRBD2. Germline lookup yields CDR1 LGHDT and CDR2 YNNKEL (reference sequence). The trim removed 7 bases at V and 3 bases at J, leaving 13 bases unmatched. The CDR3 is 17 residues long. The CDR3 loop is CASTRGPSGGFTDTQYF. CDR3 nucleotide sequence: TGTGCCAGCACCCGGGGGCCTAGCGGGGGTTTTACAGATACGCAGTATTTT.

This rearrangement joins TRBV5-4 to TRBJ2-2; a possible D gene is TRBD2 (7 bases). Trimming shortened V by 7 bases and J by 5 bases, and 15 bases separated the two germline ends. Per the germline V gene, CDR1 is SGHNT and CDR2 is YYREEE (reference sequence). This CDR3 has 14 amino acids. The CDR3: CASRAQGGTGELFF. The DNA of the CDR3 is TGTGCCAGCCGTGCACAGGGAGGGACCGGGGAGCTGTTTTTT.

CDR3 region: CASSTYQGSYNSPLHF. DNA of the CDR3: TGTGCCAGCAGCACCTATCAGGGCTCCTATAATTCACCCCTCCACTTT. The chain couples TRBV11-2 to TRBJ1-6, with TRBD1 as a possible D gene (5 bases). The germline V gene has CDR1 SGHAT and CDR2 FQNNGV. V was trimmed by 5 bases and J by 0 bases, leaving 11 bases between them. The CDR3 extends over 16 amino acids.